The rows below give T cell receptor beta chains drawn from one sample of a study of CD8+ T cells in alopecia areata. Only in-frame clones appear in the TCRdb table, and some are missing; sequencing was by immunoSEQ multiplex PCR. The data hold 130,000 or so clones, with around 60% observed a single time. This sample comprised CD4+ T cells sorted from blood, obtained at week 4, from a patient treated with tofacitinib. These receptors all stem from a human donor with alopecia areata. Each CDR3 is given with its conserved first and last residue. Fields, in order: D gene, V gene, CDR3 protein. The D gene is left open where the match is weak.

>TRBD1|TRBV29-1
CSVEGGQGAGGYTF
>TRBD1|TRBV6-5
CASRPGTGDTGELFF
>NA|TRBV25-1
CASSGTGSHEQYF
>NA|TRBV15
CATSRDSGAGELFF
>TRBD1|TRBV15
CATSSRTGLNEQFF
>NA|TRBV19
CASGQSSEETQYF
>TRBD1|TRBV7-2
CASSLGTGHNNSPLHF
>TRBD2|TRBV9
CASSVGLAGGVGELFF
>NA|TRBV27
CASSSPVSYNEQFF
>TRBD2|TRBV4-3
CASSQDRGESGSRTDTQYF
>NA|TRBV28
CASSFEDYEQYF
>NA|TRBV7-2
CASSLVLLPGEQYF
>NA|TRBV30
CAWSATGIDQPQHF
>NA|TRBV7-2
CASSSAEYYEQYF
>TRBD1|TRBV27
CASSLRGQSTDTQYF
>TRBD1|TRBV29-1
CSGGTGGRYEQFF
>NA|TRBV7-3
CASSLTGTVNSGANVLTF
>NA|TRBV7-8
CASSPSWVTDTQYF
>TRBD1|TRBV5-4
CASSFGQGSSYNEQFF
>NA|TRBV29-1
CSVDGPTYEQYF
>NA|TRBV7-2
CASSWLGSTDTQYF
>NA|TRBV6-5
CASSQGQPTDTQYF
>TRBD1|TRBV9
CASSATTGGNEQYF